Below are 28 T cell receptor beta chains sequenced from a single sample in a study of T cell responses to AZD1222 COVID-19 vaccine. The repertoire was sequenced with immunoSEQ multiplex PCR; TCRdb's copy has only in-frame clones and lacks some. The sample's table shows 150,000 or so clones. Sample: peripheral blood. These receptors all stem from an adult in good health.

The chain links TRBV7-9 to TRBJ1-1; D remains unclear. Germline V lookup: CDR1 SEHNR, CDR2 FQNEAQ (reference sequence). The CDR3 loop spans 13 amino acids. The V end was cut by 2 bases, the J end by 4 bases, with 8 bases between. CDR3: CASSLSSSTEAFF. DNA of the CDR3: TGTGCCAGCAGCTTAAGCAGCTCCACTGAAGCTTTCTTT.

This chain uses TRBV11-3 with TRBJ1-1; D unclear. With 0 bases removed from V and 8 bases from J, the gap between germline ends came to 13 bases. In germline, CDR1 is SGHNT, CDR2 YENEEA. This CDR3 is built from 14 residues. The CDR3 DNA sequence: TGTGCCAGCAGCTTAGAGTCCTACGGCTCCGAAGCTTTCTTT. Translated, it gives CASSLESYGSEAFF.

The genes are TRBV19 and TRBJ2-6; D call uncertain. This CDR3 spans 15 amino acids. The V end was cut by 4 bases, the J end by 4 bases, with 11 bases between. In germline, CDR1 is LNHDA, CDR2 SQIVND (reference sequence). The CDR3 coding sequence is TGTGCCAGTAGTAGACAATCTTCCGGGGCCAACGTCCTGACTTTC. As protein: CASSRQSSGANVLTF.

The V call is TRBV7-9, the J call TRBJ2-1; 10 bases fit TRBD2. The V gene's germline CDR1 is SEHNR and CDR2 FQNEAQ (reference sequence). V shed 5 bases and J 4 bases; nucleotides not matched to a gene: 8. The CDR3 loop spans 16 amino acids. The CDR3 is CASSPGGLAAYNEQFF. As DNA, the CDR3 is TGTGCCAGCAGCCCGGGAGGACTAGCGGCATACAATGAGCAGTTCTTC.

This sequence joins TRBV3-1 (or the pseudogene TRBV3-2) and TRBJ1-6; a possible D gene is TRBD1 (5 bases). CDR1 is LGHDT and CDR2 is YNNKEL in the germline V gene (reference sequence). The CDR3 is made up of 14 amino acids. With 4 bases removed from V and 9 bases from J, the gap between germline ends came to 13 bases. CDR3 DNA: TGTGCCAGCAGCCTAGCGGCAGGGACTTCACCCCTCCACTTT. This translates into CASSLAAGTSPLHF.

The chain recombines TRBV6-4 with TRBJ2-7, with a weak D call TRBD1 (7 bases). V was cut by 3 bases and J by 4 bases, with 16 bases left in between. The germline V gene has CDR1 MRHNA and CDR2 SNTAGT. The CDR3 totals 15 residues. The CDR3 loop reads CASSEPQGGGYEQYF. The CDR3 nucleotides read TGTGCCAGCAGTGAGCCCCAGGGGGGTGGTTACGAGCAGTACTTC.

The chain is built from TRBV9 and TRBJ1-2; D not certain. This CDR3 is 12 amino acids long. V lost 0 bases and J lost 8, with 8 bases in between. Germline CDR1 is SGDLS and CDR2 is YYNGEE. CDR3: CASSVDRWGYTF. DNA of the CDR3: TGTGCCAGCAGCGTAGATAGGTGGGGCTACACCTTC. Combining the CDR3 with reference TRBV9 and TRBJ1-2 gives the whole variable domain DSGVTQTPKHLITATGQRVTLRCSPRSGDLSVYWYQQSLDQGLQFLIQYYNGEERAKGNILERFSAQQFPDLHSELNLSSLELGDSALYFCASSVDRWGYTFGSGTRLTVV.

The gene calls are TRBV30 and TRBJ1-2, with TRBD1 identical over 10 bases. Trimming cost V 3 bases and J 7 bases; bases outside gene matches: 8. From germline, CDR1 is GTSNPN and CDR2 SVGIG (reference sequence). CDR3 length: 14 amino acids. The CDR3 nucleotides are TGTGCCTGGAGGGGCGTGGGGACAGGGGTTGGCTACACCTTC. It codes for CAWRGVGTGVGYTF.

Written as DNA, the CDR3 is TGTGCCAGCTCACCACCGGGGGGTCACGAGCAGTACTTC. Residues: CASSPPGGHEQYF. The chain joins TRBV18 to TRBJ2-7; tentative D call: TRBD2 (6 bases). CDR3 size: 13 residues. Trimming removed 0 bases at V and 5 bases at J, with 8 bases between. Germline CDR1 KGHSH, CDR2 LQKENI.

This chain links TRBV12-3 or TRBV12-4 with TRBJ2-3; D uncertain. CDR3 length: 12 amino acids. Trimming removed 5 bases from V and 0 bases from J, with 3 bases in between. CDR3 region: CASSRSTDTQYF. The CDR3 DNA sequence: TGTGCCAGCAGTCGGAGCACAGATACGCAGTATTTT.

CDR3 amino acids: CASSLRGGQGNTEAFF. For the CDR3, the DNA is TGTGCCAGCAGCTTAAGGGGGGGACAGGGGAACACTGAAGCTTTCTTT. J is TRBJ1-1 and V is TRBV7-9; 9 nucleotides match TRBD1. Germline V gene lookup returns CDR1 SEHNR and CDR2 FQNEAQ (reference sequence). There are 16 residues in the CDR3. Unmatched junction bases numbered 5, after V lost 2 bases and J lost 1 base. Based on the CDR3 plus reference TRBV7-9 and TRBJ1-1, the full variable domain is DTGVSQNPRHKITKRGQNVTFRCDPISEHNRLYWYRQTLGQGPEFLTYFQNEAQLEKSRLLSDRFSAERPKGSFSTLEIQRTEQGDSAMYLCASSLRGGQGNTEAFFGQGTRLTVV.

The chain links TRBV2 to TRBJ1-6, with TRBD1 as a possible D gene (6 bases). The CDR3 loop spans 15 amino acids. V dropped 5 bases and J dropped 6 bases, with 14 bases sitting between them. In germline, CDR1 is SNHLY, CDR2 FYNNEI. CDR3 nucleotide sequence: TGTGCCAGCAGTTCCGCCAGGGGTGGTAATTCACCCCTCCACTTT. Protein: CASSSARGGNSPLHF.

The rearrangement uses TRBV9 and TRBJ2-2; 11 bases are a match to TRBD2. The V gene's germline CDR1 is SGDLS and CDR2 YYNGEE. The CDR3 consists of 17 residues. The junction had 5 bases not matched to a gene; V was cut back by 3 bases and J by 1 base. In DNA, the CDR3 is TGTGCCAGCAGCGCCCGACTAGCGGGGCAGAACACCGGGGAGCTGTTTTTT. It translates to CASSARLAGQNTGELFF.

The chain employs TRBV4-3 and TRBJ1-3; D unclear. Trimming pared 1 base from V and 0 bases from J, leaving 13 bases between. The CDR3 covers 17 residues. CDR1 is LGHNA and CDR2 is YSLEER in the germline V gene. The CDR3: CASSQVAVTNSGNTIYF. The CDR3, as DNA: TGCGCCAGCAGCCAAGTGGCGGTCACCAACTCTGGAAACACCATATATTTT.

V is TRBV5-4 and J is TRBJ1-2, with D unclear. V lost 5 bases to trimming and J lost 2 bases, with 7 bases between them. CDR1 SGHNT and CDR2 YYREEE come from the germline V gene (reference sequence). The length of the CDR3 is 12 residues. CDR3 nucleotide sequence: TGTGCCAGCAGGAAGGGCAACTATGGCTACACCTTC. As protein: CASRKGNYGYTF.

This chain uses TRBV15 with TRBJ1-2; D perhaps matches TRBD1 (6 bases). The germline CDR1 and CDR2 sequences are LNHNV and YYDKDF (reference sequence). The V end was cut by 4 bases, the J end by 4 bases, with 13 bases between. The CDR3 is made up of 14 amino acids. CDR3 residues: CATSKEGGLYGYTF. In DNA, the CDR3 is TGTGCCACCAGCAAAGAGGGGGGACTCTATGGCTACACCTTC.

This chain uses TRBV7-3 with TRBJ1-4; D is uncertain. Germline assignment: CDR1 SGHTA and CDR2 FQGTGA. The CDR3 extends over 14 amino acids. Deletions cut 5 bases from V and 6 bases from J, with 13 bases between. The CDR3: CASSPTAEHEKLFF. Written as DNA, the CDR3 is TGTGCCAGCAGCCCAACGGCAGAACATGAAAAACTGTTTTTT.

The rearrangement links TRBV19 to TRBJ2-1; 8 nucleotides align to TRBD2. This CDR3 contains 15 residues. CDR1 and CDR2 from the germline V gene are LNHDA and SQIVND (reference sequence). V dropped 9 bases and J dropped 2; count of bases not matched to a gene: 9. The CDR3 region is CASQQTSGPYNEQFF. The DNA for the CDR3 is TGTGCCAGCCAACAAACTAGCGGCCCCTACAATGAGCAGTTCTTC.

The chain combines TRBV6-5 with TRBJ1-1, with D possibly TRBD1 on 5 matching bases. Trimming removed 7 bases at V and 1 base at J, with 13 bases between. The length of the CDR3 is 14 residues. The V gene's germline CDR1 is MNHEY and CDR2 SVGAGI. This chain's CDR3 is CASTPGRRNTEAFF. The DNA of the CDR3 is TGTGCCAGCACTCCGGGACGGAGGAACACTGAAGCTTTCTTT.

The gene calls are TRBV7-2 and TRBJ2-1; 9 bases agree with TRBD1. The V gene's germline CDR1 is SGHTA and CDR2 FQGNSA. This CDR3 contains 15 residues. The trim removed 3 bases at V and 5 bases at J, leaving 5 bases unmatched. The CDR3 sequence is CASSFGTGSNNEQFF. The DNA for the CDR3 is TGTGCCAGCAGCTTTGGGACAGGGTCTAACAATGAGCAGTTCTTC. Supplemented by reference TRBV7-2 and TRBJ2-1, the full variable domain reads GAGVSQSPSNKVTEKGKDVELRCDPISGHTALYWYRQSLGQGLEFLIYFQGNSAPDKSGLPSDRFSAERTGGSVSTLTIQRTQQEDSAVYLCASSFGTGSNNEQFFGPGTRLTVL.

The chain's CDR3 is CASSFWDQREKLFF. CDR3 DNA: TGTGCCAGCAGTTTTTGGGACCAAAGAGAAAAACTGTTTTTT. The rearrangement links TRBV28 to TRBJ1-4, with D possibly TRBD1 on 5 matching bases. V shed 3 bases and J shed 8 bases, with 13 bases lying between them. The V gene's germline CDR1 is MDHEN and CDR2 SYDVKM. The CDR3 consists of 14 residues. Variable domain in full (rest from reference TRBV28 and TRBJ1-4): DVKVTQSSRYLVKRTGEKVFLECVQDMDHENMFWYRQDPGLGLRLIYFSYDVKMKEKGDIPEGYSVSREKKERFSLILESASTNQTSMYLCASSFWDQREKLFFGSGTQLSVL.

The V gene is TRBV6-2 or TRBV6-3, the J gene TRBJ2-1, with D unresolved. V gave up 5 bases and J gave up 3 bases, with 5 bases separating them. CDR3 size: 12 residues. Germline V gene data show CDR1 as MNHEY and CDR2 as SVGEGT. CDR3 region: CASSLDYNEQFF. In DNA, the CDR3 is TGTGCCAGCAGTCTCGACTACAATGAGCAGTTCTTC.

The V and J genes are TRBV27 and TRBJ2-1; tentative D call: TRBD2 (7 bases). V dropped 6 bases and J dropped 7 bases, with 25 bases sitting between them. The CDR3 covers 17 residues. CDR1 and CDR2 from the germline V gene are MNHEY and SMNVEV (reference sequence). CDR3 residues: CASRRGVGGARKNEQFF. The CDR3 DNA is TGTGCCAGCAGGAGAGGGGTGGGGGGGGCGAGAAAGAATGAGCAGTTCTTC.

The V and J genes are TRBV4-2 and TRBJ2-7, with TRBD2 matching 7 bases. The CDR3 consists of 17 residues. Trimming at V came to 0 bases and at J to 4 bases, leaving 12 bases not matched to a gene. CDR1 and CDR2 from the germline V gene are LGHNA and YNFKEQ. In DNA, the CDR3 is TGTGCCAGCAGCCAAGAGGGAGGGTCTCCACGGGATTACGAGCAGTACTTC. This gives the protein CASSQEGGSPRDYEQYF.

The CDR3 DNA is TGTGCCTGGAGCAAAGACAGGGATCATGGCTACACCTTC. Residues: CAWSKDRDHGYTF. The rearrangement joins TRBV30 to TRBJ1-2, with 7 bases matching TRBD1. This CDR3 is built from 13 residues. Germline CDR1 and CDR2: GTSNPN and SVGIG (reference sequence). V lost 3 bases and J lost 6; bases outside the gene matches: 7.

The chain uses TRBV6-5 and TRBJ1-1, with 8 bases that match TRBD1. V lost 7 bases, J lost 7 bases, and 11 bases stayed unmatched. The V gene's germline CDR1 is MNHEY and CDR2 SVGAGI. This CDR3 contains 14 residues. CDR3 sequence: CASILDRGGNEAFF. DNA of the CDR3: TGTGCCAGCATACTTGACAGGGGAGGCAATGAAGCTTTCTTT.

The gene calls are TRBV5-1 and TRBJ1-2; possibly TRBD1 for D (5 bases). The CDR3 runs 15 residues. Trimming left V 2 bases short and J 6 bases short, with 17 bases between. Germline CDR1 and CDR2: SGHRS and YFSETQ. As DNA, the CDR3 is TGCGCCAGCAGCTTTGTAAGATTCGACAGCGATGGCTACACCTTC. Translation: CASSFVRFDSDGYTF.

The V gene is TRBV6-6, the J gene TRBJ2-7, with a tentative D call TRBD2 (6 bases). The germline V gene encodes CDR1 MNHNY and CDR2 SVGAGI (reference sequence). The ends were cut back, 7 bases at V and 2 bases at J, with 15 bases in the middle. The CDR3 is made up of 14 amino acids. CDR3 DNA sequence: TGTGCCAGCAACCGAGAGTCGGGGGCCTACGAGCAGTACTTC. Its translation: CASNRESGAYEQYF.